The 9 T cell receptor beta chains below come from one sample, sequenced in a study of T cells in Graves' hyperthyroidism and ophthalmopathy. Template material for amplifying TCR beta CDR3 regions consisted of RNA transcripts. The study used the HTBI primer set for a first-round RT-PCR of the TCR CDR3. Each CDR3 protein is one row after TCRdb ran MiXCR on the multiplex PCR reads. The sample holds 700,000 or so distinct CDR3 sequences, around 17% seen once. Sequencing used blood. These receptors all stem from a man between 18 and 35 years old with Graves' hyperthyroidism.

This chain connects TRBV3-1 to TRBJ2-1; 9 bases align to TRBD2. Germline loops: CDR1 LGHDT, CDR2 YNNKEL (reference sequence). CDR3 length equals 17 residues. V lost 4 bases, J lost 3 bases, and 10 bases stayed unmatched. The CDR3 sequence is CASSPRKGSGGYNEQFF. In DNA, the CDR3 is TGTGCCAGCAGCCCCCGAAAGGGTAGCGGGGGCTACAATGAGCAGTTCTTC.

V and J are TRBV4-3 and TRBJ2-5; a possible D gene is TRBD1 (6 bases). CDR1 is LGHNA and CDR2 is YSLEER in the germline V gene. This CDR3 has 16 amino acids. The ends were cut back, 1 base at V and 5 bases at J, with 17 bases in the middle. The CDR3 DNA sequence: TGCGCCAGCAGCCAAGGACCTGGGGCTCAGGGGGAGACCCAGTACTTC. It codes for CASSQGPGAQGETQYF.

This clonotype was picked up a small number of times. V is TRBV7-9 and J is TRBJ1-1, with a possible D match to TRBD1 (5 bases). The CDR3 covers 13 residues. In germline, CDR1 is SEHNR, CDR2 FQNEAQ (reference sequence). Deletions cut 6 bases from V and 3 bases from J, with 11 bases between. This CDR3 is CASRGRSDTEAFF. The CDR3 DNA reads as TGTGCCAGCAGGGGACGGTCCGACACTGAAGCTTTCTTT. Together with reference TRBV7-9 and TRBJ1-1, the CDR3 gives the full variable domain: DTGVSQNPRHKITKRGQNVTFRCDPISEHNRLYWYRQTLGQGPEFLTYFQNEAQLEKSRLLSDRFSAERPKGSFSTLEIQRTEQGDSAMYLCASRGRSDTEAFFGQGTRLTVV.

This clonotype was seen ten or more times. J is TRBJ1-5 and V is TRBV27, with 9 bases identical to TRBD1. This CDR3 contains 13 residues. V trimming: 4 bases; J trimming: 5 bases; junction bases outside the gene matches: 0. The V gene's germline CDR1 is MNHEY and CDR2 SMNVEV (reference sequence). The CDR3 DNA is TGTGCCAGCAGTTGGGACAGGGATCAGCCCCAGCATTTT. Protein: CASSWDRDQPQHF.

At least ten counts were recorded for this clonotype. The chain carries TRBV2 and TRBJ2-1; D gene ambiguous. Germline V lookup: CDR1 SNHLY, CDR2 FYNNEI. V was cut by 4 bases and J by 3 bases, with 4 bases left in between. The CDR3 has 12 amino acids. In DNA form, the CDR3 reads TGTGCCAGCAGTGTAGACTACAATGAGCAGTTCTTC. It is translated as CASSVDYNEQFF.

The chain recombines TRBV14 with TRBJ2-5, with D possibly matching TRBD1 (5 bases). Trimming cost V 1 base and J 5 bases, with 14 bases left between them. CDR1 SGHDN and CDR2 FVKESK come from the germline V gene. This CDR3 region has 15 residues. CDR3 in amino acids: CASSQGVWAGETQYF. CDR3 nucleotides: TGTGCCAGCAGCCAAGGTGTCTGGGCAGGGGAGACCCAGTACTTC.

This clonotype was recorded at least ten times. The chain couples TRBV6-4 to TRBJ2-1; 9 bases map to TRBD1. Germline lookup yields CDR1 MRHNA and CDR2 SNTAGT. The length of the CDR3 is 14 residues. The J segment lost 7 bases and the V segment lost 10 bases, leaving 11 bases of the junction unmatched. In DNA form, the CDR3 reads TGTGCCACTTTAGGGACAGGGAAGGGTAATGAGCAGTTCTTC. This encodes CATLGTGKGNEQFF.

This clonotype showed up just a few times. The V and J genes are TRBV25-1 and TRBJ2-7; D unclear. Germline CDR1 MGHDK, CDR2 SYGVNS. Trimming pared 5 bases from V and 3 bases from J, leaving 14 bases between. The CDR3 is made up of 14 amino acids. In DNA, the CDR3 is TGTGCCAGCAGTCCCCGGGCCTTGCACTACGAGCAGTACTTC. Encoded protein: CASSPRALHYEQYF.

Worth noting for this clonotype: The missing conserved phenylalanine or tryptophan at the end of this CDR3 makes a read error likely. The genes are TRBV7-8 and TRBJ1-1; D gene ambiguous. Germline V gives CDR1 SGHVS, CDR2 FQNEAQ. The CDR3 covers 14 residues. Trimming removed 7 bases at V and 2 bases at J, with 14 bases between. The CDR3 loop reads CASIQHSSNTEAFL. CDR3 DNA: TGTGCCAGCATCCAACACAGTTCTAACACTGAAGCTTTCCTT.